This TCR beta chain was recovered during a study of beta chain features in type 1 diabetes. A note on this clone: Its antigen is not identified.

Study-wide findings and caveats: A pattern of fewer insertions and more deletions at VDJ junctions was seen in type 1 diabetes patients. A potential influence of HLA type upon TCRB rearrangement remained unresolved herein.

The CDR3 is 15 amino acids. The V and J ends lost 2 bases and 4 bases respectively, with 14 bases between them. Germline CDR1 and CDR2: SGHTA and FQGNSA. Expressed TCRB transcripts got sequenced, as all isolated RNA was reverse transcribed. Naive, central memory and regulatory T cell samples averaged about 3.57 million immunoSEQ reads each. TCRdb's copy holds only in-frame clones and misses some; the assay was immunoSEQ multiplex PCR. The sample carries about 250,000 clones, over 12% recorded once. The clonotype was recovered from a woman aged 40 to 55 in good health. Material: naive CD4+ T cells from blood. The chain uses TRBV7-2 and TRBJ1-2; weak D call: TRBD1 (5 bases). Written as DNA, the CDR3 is TGTGCCAGCAGCTTACGGCAGGGTTTAAGCTATGGCTACACCTTC. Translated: CASSLRQGLSYGYTF.